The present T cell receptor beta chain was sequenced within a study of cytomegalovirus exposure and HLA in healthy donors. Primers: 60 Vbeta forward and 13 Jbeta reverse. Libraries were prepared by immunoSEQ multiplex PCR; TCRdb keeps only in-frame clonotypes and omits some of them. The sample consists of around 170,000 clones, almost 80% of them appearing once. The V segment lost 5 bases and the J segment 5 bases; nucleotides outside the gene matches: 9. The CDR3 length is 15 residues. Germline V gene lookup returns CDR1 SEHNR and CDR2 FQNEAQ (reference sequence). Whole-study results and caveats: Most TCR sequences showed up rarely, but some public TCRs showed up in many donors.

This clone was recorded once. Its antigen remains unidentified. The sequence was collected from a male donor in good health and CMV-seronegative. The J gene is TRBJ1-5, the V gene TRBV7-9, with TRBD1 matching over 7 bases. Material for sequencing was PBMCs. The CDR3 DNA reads TGTGCCAGCAGCCCCGGGACAGAGATATATCAGCCCCAGCATTTT. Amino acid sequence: CASSPGTEIYQPQHF.